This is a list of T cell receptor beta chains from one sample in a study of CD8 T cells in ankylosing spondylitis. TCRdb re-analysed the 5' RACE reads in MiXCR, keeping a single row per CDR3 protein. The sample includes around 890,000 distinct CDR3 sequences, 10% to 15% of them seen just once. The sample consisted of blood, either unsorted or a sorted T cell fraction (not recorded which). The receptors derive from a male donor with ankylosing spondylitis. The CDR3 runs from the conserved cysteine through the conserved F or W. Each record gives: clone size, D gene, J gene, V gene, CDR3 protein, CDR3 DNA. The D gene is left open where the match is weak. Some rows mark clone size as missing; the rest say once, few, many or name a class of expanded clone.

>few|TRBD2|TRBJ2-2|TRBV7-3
CASSLESWTSTGELFF
TGTGCCAGCAGCCTGGAAAGCTGGACTAGTACCGGGGAGCTGTTTTTT
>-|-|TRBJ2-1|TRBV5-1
CASSLDQASLNEQFF
TGCGCCAGCAGCTTGGATCAGGCTAGCCTTAATGAGCAGTTCTTC
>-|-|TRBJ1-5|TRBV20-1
CSARKGKPQHF
TGCAGTGCTAGGAAGGGCAAGCCCCAGCATTTT
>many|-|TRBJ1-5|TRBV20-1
CSARRTVYSNQPQHF
TGCAGTGCTAGAAGGACAGTTTATAGCAATCAGCCCCAGCATTTT
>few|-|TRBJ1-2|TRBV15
CATSRDDRETNYGYTF
TGTGCCACCAGCAGAGATGACAGAGAAACTAACTATGGCTACACCTTC
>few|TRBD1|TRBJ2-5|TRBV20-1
CSARGGQGKIRETQYF
TGCAGTGCTAGAGGGGGACAGGGCAAAATAAGAGAGACCCAGTACTTC
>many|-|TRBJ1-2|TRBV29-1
CSVRRGEGYTF
TGCAGCGTCCGGAGGGGTGAAGGCTACACCTTC
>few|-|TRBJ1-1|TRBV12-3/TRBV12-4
CASTVPPGNTEAFF
TGTGCCAGCACCGTCCCTCCGGGGAACACTGAAGCTTTCTTT
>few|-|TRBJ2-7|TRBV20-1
CSALRPGNEQYF
TGCAGTGCCCTCAGACCAGGGAACGAGCAGTACTTC
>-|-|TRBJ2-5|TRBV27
CASSLSRSTGTQYF
TGTGCCAGCAGTTTATCACGGAGTACAGGGACCCAGTACTTC
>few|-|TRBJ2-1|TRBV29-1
CSVERESEQFF
TGCAGCGTTGAAAGGGAGTCTGAGCAGTTCTTC
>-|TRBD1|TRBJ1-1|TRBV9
CASSVGGGDQTEAFF
TGTGCCAGCAGCGTAGGAGGGGGCGACCAAACTGAAGCTTTCTTT
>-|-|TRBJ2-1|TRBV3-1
CASSQMRTSYNEQFF
TGTGCCAGCAGCCAAATGCGGACCTCCTACAATGAGCAGTTCTTC
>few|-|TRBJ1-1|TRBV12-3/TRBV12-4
CASTLYGDYTEAFF
TGTGCCAGCACCCTCTACGGGGACTACACTGAAGCTTTCTTT